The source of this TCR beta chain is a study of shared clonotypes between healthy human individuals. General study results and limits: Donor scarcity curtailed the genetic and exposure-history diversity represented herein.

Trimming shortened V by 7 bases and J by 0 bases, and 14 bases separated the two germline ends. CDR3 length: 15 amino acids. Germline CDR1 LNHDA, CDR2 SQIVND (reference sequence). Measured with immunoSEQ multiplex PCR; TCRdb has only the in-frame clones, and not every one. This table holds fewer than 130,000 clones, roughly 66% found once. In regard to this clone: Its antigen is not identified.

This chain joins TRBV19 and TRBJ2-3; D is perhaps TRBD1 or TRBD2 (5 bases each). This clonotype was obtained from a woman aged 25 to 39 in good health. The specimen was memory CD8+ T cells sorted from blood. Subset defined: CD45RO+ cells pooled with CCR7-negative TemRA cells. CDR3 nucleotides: TGTGCCAGTACCCCCTTTGGGACGAGCACAGATACGCAGTATTTT. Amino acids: CASTPFGTSTDTQYF.